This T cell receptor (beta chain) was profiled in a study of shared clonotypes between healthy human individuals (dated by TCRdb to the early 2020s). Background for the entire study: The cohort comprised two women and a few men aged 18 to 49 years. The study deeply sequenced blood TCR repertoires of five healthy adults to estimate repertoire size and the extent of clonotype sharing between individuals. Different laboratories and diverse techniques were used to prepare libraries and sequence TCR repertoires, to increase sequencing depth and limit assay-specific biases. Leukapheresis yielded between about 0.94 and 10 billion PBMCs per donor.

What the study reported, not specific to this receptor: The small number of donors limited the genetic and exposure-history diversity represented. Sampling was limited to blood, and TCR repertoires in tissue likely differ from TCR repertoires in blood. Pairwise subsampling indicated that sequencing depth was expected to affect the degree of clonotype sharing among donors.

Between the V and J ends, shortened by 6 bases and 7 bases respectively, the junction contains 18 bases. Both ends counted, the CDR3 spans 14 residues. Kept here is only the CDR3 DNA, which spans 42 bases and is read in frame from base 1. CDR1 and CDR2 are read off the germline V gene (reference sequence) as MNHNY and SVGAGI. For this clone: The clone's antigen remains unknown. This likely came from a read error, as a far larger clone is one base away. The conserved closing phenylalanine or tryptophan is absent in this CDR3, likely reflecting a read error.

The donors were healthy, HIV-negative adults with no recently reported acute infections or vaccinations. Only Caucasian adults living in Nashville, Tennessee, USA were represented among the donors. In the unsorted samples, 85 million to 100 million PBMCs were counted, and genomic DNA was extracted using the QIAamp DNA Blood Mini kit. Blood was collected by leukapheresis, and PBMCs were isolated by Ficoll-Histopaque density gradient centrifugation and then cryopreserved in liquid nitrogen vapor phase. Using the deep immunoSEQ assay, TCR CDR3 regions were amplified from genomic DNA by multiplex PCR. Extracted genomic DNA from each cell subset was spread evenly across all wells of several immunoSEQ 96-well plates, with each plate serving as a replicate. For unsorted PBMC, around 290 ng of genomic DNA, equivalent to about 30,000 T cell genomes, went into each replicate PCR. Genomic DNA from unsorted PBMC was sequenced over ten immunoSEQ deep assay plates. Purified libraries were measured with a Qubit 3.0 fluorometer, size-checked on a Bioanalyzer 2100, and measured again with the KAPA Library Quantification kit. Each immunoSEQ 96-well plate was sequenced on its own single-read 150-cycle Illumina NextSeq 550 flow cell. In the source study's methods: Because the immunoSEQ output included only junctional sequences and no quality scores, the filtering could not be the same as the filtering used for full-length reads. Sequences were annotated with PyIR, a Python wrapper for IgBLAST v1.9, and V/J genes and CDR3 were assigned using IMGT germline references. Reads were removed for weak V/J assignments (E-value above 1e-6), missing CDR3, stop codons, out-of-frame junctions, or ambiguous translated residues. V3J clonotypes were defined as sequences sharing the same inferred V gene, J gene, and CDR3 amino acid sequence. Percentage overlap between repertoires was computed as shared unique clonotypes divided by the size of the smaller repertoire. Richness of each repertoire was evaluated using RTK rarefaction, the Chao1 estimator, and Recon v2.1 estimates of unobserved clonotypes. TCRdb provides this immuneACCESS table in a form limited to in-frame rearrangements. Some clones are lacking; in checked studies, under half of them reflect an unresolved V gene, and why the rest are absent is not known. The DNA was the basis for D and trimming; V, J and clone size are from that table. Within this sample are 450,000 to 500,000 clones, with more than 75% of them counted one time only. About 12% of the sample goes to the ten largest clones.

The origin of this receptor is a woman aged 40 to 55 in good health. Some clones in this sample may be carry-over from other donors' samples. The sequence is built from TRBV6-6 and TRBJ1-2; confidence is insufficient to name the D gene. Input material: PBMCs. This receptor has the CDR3 CASRPPGEKSGYTL. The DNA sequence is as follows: TGTGCCAGCAGACCCCCCGGGGAGAAGAGTGGCTACACCCTC.